The rows below give T cell receptor beta chains drawn from one sample of a study of early T cells in non-severe SARS-CoV-2 infection. TCRdb called the 5' RACE reads again in MiXCR, with one record for every CDR3 protein. The sample contains 25,000 to 30,000 distinct CDR3 sequences, roughly 5.9% of which appear only once. The specimen was whole blood. The receptors here all came from an adult who was a healthcare worker with PCR-confirmed SARS-CoV-2 infection or an uninfected control (not recorded which). Both conserved end residues are part of each CDR3. Expanded clones are given a class, and other clones once, few, many or no size at all.

j_gene | v_gene | abundance | CDR3aa
TRBJ2-2 | TRBV10-2 | many | CASKGLGGTGELFF
TRBJ1-2 | TRBV28 | few | CASSLQSPYGYTF
TRBJ1-1 | TRBV6-2/TRBV6-3 | few | CASSYEGMNTEAFF
TRBJ1-6 | TRBV20-1 | few | CSAPIAGGDSPLHF
TRBJ2-2 | TRBV6-9 | few | CASSGQGNTGELFF
TRBJ1-4 | TRBV5-1 | few | CASSPGQELTNEKLFF
TRBJ2-3 | TRBV20-1 | NA | CSAPQGAGTDTQYF
TRBJ1-2 | TRBV5-1 | once | CASSLDRDYGYTF
TRBJ2-1 | TRBV29-1 | few | CSVEDWSSEQFF
TRBJ1-1 | TRBV20-1 | NA | CSARDLGSGTEAFF
TRBJ2-5 | TRBV5-1 | many | CASREPGLQETQYF
TRBJ2-5 | TRBV11-2 | few | CASSPIMGQGYEETQYF
TRBJ1-2 | TRBV20-1 | few | CSARGQGYGYTF
TRBJ2-5 | TRBV7-2 | many | CASSLGLGETQYF
TRBJ1-2 | TRBV28 | NA | CASRTQGLNYGYTF
TRBJ2-7 | TRBV2 | few | CASEDFYEQYF
TRBJ2-1 | TRBV28 | many | CASHKQSVTEQFF
TRBJ2-5 | TRBV2 | many | CASSEGLAGGRETQYF
TRBJ2-3 | TRBV5-4 | many | CASSFSSIGGAGVMADTQYF
TRBJ2-7 | TRBV28 | few | CASNLGGRDEQYF
TRBJ2-1 | TRBV9 | medium-sized | CASSVLAESYNEQFF
TRBJ2-2 | TRBV5-5 | NA | CASSWTGINTGELFF
TRBJ2-2 | TRBV7-9 | NA | CASSLITRANTGELFF
TRBJ1-2 | TRBV3-1 | many | CASSQTGEEGYTF
TRBJ1-4 | TRBV4-3 | NA | CASSQGEATNEKLFF
TRBJ2-6 | TRBV6-2/TRBV6-3 | medium-sized | CASSYLGNSGANVLTF
TRBJ1-4 | TRBV28 | medium-sized | CASRNFAGGEEKLFF
TRBJ2-7 | TRBV6-1 | many | CASRTSGVFYEQYF
TRBJ1-2 | TRBV20-1 | many | CSAASGEESYYGYTF
TRBJ2-1 | TRBV29-1 | many | CSVEEGSPQFF
TRBJ1-1 | TRBV7-8 | many | CASSRSLSGQGAMGAEAFF
TRBJ2-1 | TRBV6-5 | many | CASSSTASPFYNEQFF
TRBJ2-5 | TRBV7-2 | many | CASSLVPRSREETQYF
TRBJ2-1 | TRBV7-7 | few | CASSPRLAGELEQFF
TRBJ2-1 | TRBV10-3 | few | CAISEGRVYNEQFF
TRBJ2-7 | TRBV2 | many | CASRRDSYEQYF
TRBJ2-1 | TRBV7-9 | many | CASSPGTSSIRMDNEQFF
TRBJ1-2 | TRBV27 | few | CASSFLGPTNYGYTF
TRBJ2-4 | TRBV12-3/TRBV12-4 | many | CASSPAGEVAKNIQYF
TRBJ1-2 | TRBV12-3/TRBV12-4 | many | CASSFIGSDGYTF